This T cell receptor (beta chain) came from a study of T cells in Graves' hyperthyroidism and ophthalmopathy. On this clonotype: Antigen unknown.

With 8 bases clipped from V and 4 bases from J, the junction kept 10 bases outside the gene matches. This CDR3 has 15 residues. Germline-derived CDR1 and CDR2 are LNHDA and SQIVND (reference sequence). Study-wide results and limits: Separating ophthalmopathy from stable hyperthyroidism was achieved by a 13 V-J model.

The TCR beta CDR3 regions underwent amplification using RNA transcripts as the source. The HTBI primer set drove a first-round RT-PCR of the TCR CDR3. TCRdb reprocessed the multiplex PCR reads via MiXCR and lists one record per CDR3 protein. The sample lists roughly 710,000 distinct CDR3 sequences, just over 35% occurring once. The sequence derives from a woman aged 40 to 55 with Graves' hyperthyroidism. Sequencing was performed on blood. V gene TRBV19 combines with J gene TRBJ2-2, with 7 bases fitting TRBD2. CDR3 in DNA: TGTGCCAGTCAAACCTCGGGGGGTAGCACCGGGGAGCTGTTTTTT. Its translation: CASQTSGGSTGELFF.